The rows below give T cell receptor beta chains drawn from one sample of a study of blood T cell repertoires in COVID-19. The assay was immunoSEQ multiplex PCR, and TCRdb's table has in-frame clones only and misses some. The sample gives 200,000 to 300,000 clones, about 89% of which show up once; under 3% is in the top ten. The sequencing sample was made of PBMCs or T cells enriched from blood (not recorded which). The source of these receptors is a woman aged 18-29 years who had recovered from COVID-19. CDR3s include the opening cysteine and the closing phenylalanine or tryptophan. The order of the fields is J gene, D gene, V gene, clone size, CDR3 protein, CDR3 DNA. The D gene is left open where the match is weak. Where a row states a size, it is once, few, many or the class of an expanded clone; other rows omit it.

TRBJ1-1	NA	TRBV12-3/TRBV12-4	NA	CASRPPVTEAFF	TGTGCCAGCCGTCCTCCCGTCACTGAAGCTTTCTTT
TRBJ2-7	TRBD2	TRBV5-4	NA	CASSPERGGSGEQYF	TGTGCCAGCAGCCCGGAGCGGGGGGGTTCCGGCGAGCAGTACTTC
TRBJ2-1	NA	TRBV27	NA	CASSLSGGRNEQFF	TGTGCCAGCAGTTTATCGGGGGGGCGGAATGAGCAGTTCTTC
TRBJ1-3	TRBD1	TRBV18	NA	CASSPVQGATISGNTIYF	TGTGCCAGCTCACCGGTACAGGGGGCAACTATATCTGGAAACACCATATATTTT
TRBJ2-6	NA	TRBV30	NA	CAWNQGRSGANVLTF	TGTGCCTGGAACCAGGGCCGCTCTGGGGCCAACGTCCTGACTTTC
TRBJ1-6	NA	TRBV10-2	once	CASTQWRALYNSPLHF	TGCGCCAGCACCCAATGGCGGGCGCTCTATAATTCACCCCTCCACTTT
TRBJ1-2	NA	TRBV11-3	NA	CASSPAAGTIKDGYTF	TGTGCCAGCAGCCCAGCCGCCGGGACAATAAAGGATGGCTACACCTTC
TRBJ1-6	NA	TRBV7-9	NA	CASSSGLQPSPLHF	TGTGCCAGCAGCTCCGGACTGCAGCCTTCACCCCTCCACTTT
TRBJ1-1	NA	TRBV7-2	NA	CASSLYQSTEAFF	TGTGCCAGCAGCTTATATCAGTCCACTGAAGCTTTCTTT
TRBJ2-1	NA	TRBV30	NA	CAWGMEATNEQFF	TGTGCCTGGGGAATGGAGGCCACCAATGAGCAGTTCTTC
TRBJ1-5	NA	TRBV9	NA	CASSVDPYSNQPQHF	TGTGCCAGCAGCGTAGATCCTTATAGCAATCAGCCCCAGCATTTT
TRBJ1-6	TRBD1	TRBV27	NA	CASSFVVDRGSPLHF	TGTGCCAGCAGTTTTGTAGTCGACAGGGGGTCACCCCTCCACTTT
TRBJ2-3	NA	TRBV9	once	CASSVALDTQYF	TGTGCCAGCAGCGTAGCTCTGGATACGCAGTATTTT
TRBJ2-5	TRBD2	TRBV24-1	NA	CATSPTGGQETQYF	TGTGCCACCAGTCCGACGGGAGGGCAAGAGACCCAGTACTTC
TRBJ1-2	TRBD1	TRBV7-2	once	CASSSLRDRSNYGYTF	TGTGCCAGCAGCTCCCTCCGGGACAGGTCCAACTATGGCTACACCTTC
TRBJ1-1	TRBD1	TRBV28	NA	CASSINRGGGTEAFF	TGTGCCAGCAGTATCAACAGGGGAGGTGGGACTGAAGCTTTCTTT
TRBJ1-5	TRBD1	TRBV7-9	few	CASSLVRPGGKGPQHF	TGTGCCAGCAGCTTAGTACGACCAGGGGGCAAGGGGCCCCAGCATTTT
TRBJ1-1	NA	TRBV7-3	NA	CASSLRGKRNTEAFF	TGTGCCAGCAGCTTAAGAGGCAAAAGGAACACTGAAGCTTTCTTT
TRBJ2-1	TRBD2	TRBV30	NA	CAWSVLRTSSYNEQFF	TGTGCCTGGAGTGTTCTAAGGACTAGCTCCTACAATGAGCAGTTCTTC
TRBJ1-5	TRBD1	TRBV28	NA	CASSLTGTHQPQHF	TGTGCCAGCAGTCTGACAGGGACCCATCAGCCCCAGCATTTT
TRBJ1-2	TRBD1	TRBV28	NA	CASDGQGGGYTF	TGTGCCAGCGATGGACAGGGGGGAGGCTACACCTTC
TRBJ1-3	NA	TRBV7-2	once	CASRLDGTSGNTIYF	TGTGCCAGCAGACTAGACGGTACCTCTGGAAACACCATATATTTT
TRBJ1-5	NA	TRBV5-4	few	CASSFAGGLSSQPQHF	TGTGCCAGCAGCTTCGCGGGGGGGCTGTCTAGTCAGCCCCAGCATTTT
TRBJ1-2	NA	TRBV3-1/TRBV3-2	NA	CASSSAVVVGYGYTF	TGTGCCAGCAGCAGCGCCGTGGTGGTGGGCTATGGCTACACCTTC
TRBJ1-2	NA	TRBV20-1	NA	CSASSGEPAGEGYTF	TGCAGTGCTAGTAGCGGAGAACCGGCAGGGGAAGGCTACACCTTC
TRBJ1-6	TRBD1	TRBV18	NA	CASSPQGDNSPLHF	TGTGCCAGCTCACCGCAGGGGGATAATTCACCCCTCCACTTT
TRBJ2-5	TRBD1	TRBV5-1	NA	CASMGQAETQYF	TGCGCCAGCATGGGACAGGCTGAGACCCAGTACTTC
TRBJ2-5	TRBD2	TRBV5-1	NA	CASSPSSAGVLETQYF	TGCGCCAGCAGCCCTAGTTCGGCGGGAGTGTTAGAGACCCAGTACTTC
TRBJ1-6	TRBD1	TRBV2	once	CASSARDSNSPLHF	TGTGCCAGCAGTGCCCGGGACAGTAATTCACCCCTCCACTTT
TRBJ2-3	NA	TRBV5-1	NA	CASKLQGLTDTQYF	TGCGCCAGCAAGTTGCAGGGGCTCACAGATACGCAGTATTTT
TRBJ1-2	TRBD1	TRBV28	NA	CASSPSATGNYGYTF	TGTGCCAGCAGTCCCTCCGCGACAGGGAACTATGGCTACACCTTC
TRBJ1-4	TRBD1	TRBV6-7	NA	CASSGQGGVGSRGEEKLFF	TGTGCCAGCAGTGGACAGGGAGGAGTCGGCAGTCGGGGCGAGGAAAAACTGTTTTTT
TRBJ1-2	NA	TRBV7-9	NA	CASSSTYRYGYTF	TGTGCCAGCAGCTCTACCTACCGATATGGCTACACCTTC
TRBJ1-5	NA	TRBV7-9	NA	CASSLAQGTQPQHF	TGTGCCAGCAGCTTAGCGCAGGGCACGCAGCCCCAGCATTTT
TRBJ1-1	NA	TRBV29-1	NA	CSAEGSIGEAFF	TGCAGCGCCGAGGGTTCGATTGGTGAAGCTTTCTTT
TRBJ2-1	NA	TRBV10-3	NA	CATWGEGGEQFF	TGTGCCACATGGGGGGAGGGGGGTGAGCAGTTCTTC
TRBJ2-3	NA	TRBV7-2	NA	CASSFNRNMDTQYF	TGTGCCAGCAGCTTTAACAGGAACATGGATACGCAGTATTTT
TRBJ2-1	TRBD2	TRBV20-1	NA	CSASGLAGTYNEQFF	TGCAGTGCCAGTGGACTAGCGGGTACCTACAATGAGCAGTTCTTC
TRBJ2-7	NA	TRBV6-5	NA	CASSYSMSGATYEQYF	TGTGCCAGCAGTTACTCGATGTCAGGGGCCACCTACGAGCAGTACTTC
TRBJ1-2	NA	TRBV6-2/TRBV6-3	NA	CASSYLRTRNGLFYGYTF	TGTGCCAGCAGTTACCTCCGGACAAGAAACGGCCTCTTCTATGGCTACACCTTC
TRBJ2-1	TRBD2	TRBV27	NA	CASGLAVSYNEQFF	TGTGCCAGCGGCCTAGCGGTGTCCTACAATGAGCAGTTCTTC
TRBJ2-7	NA	TRBV10-2	NA	CASSRAGSYEQYF	TGCGCCAGCAGTCGAGCAGGCTCCTACGAGCAGTACTTC
TRBJ2-2	NA	TRBV28	many	CASSITATGELFF	TGTGCCAGCAGTATAACAGCCACCGGGGAGCTGTTTTTT
TRBJ1-1	NA	TRBV7-2	NA	CASSPVVGQYINTEAFF	TGTGCCAGCAGCCCGGTAGTGGGCCAATACATTAACACTGAAGCTTTCTTT
TRBJ1-6	TRBD1	TRBV28	NA	CASSLSTGTLRPLHF	TGTGCCAGCAGTTTATCGACAGGGACACTTCGTCCCCTCCACTTT
TRBJ2-7	TRBD2	TRBV18	NA	CASSPGLAGGKYEQYF	TGTGCCAGCTCTCCTGGACTAGCGGGGGGGAAGTACGAGCAGTACTTC
TRBJ2-2	TRBD2	TRBV3-1/TRBV3-2	NA	CASSSLTSGRVPGELFF	TGTGCCAGCAGCTCCCTTACTAGCGGGAGAGTGCCCGGGGAGCTGTTTTTT
TRBJ1-1	NA	TRBV29-1	NA	CSVEKARNTEAFF	TGCAGCGTTGAGAAAGCCCGGAACACTGAAGCTTTCTTT
TRBJ2-7	TRBD2	TRBV5-1	NA	CASSVGLASSYEQYF	TGCGCCAGCAGCGTCGGACTAGCGAGTTCCTACGAGCAGTACTTC
TRBJ1-5	NA	TRBV2	NA	CASSEIVGRGFSNQPQHF	TGTGCCAGCAGTGAAATCGTCGGCAGAGGATTTAGCAATCAGCCCCAGCATTTT
TRBJ2-3	NA	TRBV7-9	NA	CASSLERVGTQYF	TGTGCCAGCAGCTTAGAGCGGGTGGGTACGCAGTATTTT
TRBJ1-1	NA	TRBV6-5	NA	CASSSPGGGNTEAFF	TGTGCCAGCAGTTCCCCAGGAGGAGGGAACACTGAAGCTTTCTTT
TRBJ2-5	TRBD1	TRBV10-1	NA	CASSQGAGETQYF	TGCGCCAGCAGTCAGGGGGCGGGAGAGACCCAGTACTTC
TRBJ2-5	TRBD2	TRBV7-6	NA	CASSLRGITSGKETQYF	TGTGCCAGCAGCTTAAGGGGAATAACTAGCGGGAAAGAGACCCAGTACTTC
TRBJ1-5	TRBD1	TRBV3-1/TRBV3-2	NA	CASSIGGNSQPQHF	TGTGCCAGCAGCATAGGGGGCAACTCTCAGCCCCAGCATTTT